This entry is about one T cell receptor (beta chain). Its antigen is as yet unknown. This sample was included in a study of cytomegalovirus exposure and HLA in healthy donors. Study results and limitations: For most TCR beta V segments, an earlier analysis put the productive rate at about 87% or about 30% of the time.

Vbeta (60) and Jbeta (13) primers were used in the PCR. Produced via immunoSEQ multiplex PCR; TCRdb's table is partial and in-frame only. The sample lists tens of thousands of clones; 55% to 75% were seen once. Germline V gene data show CDR1 as MNHEY and CDR2 as SVGAGI. With V trimmed by 6 bases and J by 3 bases, 6 bases remained unmatched. The CDR3 has 14 amino acids. The chain uses TRBV6-5 and TRBJ2-7, with 9 bases fitting TRBD1. The sequenced material came from PBMCs. This receptor was identified in a woman aged 35 to 49 in good health and CMV-seropositive. CDR3 amino acids: CASSPRDRDYEQYF. The CDR3 bases are TGTGCCAGCAGCCCCCGGGACAGGGACTACGAGCAGTACTTC.